The 5 T cell receptor beta chains in this list originate from one sample, sequenced in a study of identical twins. In TCRdb, the 5' RACE reads were re-called with MiXCR into one record per CDR3 protein. The repertoire holds some 560,000 distinct CDR3 sequences, with approximately 9.6% as singletons. These data were also reused for a study on yellow fever vaccine responses in identical twins.

Sequencing was done on a sample of PBMCs. The receptors here all came from a woman aged 18-29 years in good health.

This clonotype was found many times. This sequence joins TRBV7-2 and TRBJ2-3, with D hard to call. V lost 2 bases to trimming and J lost 5 bases, with 8 bases between them. CDR1 SGHTA and CDR2 FQGNSA come from the germline V gene. This CDR3 is built from 13 residues. In nucleotides, the CDR3 is TGTGCCAGCAGCTTAAGCGTCGTAGATACGCAGTATTTT. Translating it yields CASSLSVVDTQYF.

This clonotype occurred a few times. The chain recombines TRBV29-1 with TRBJ2-1, with D perhaps matching TRBD1 (5 bases). This CDR3 spans 12 amino acids. The V end lost 8 bases, the J end lost 4 bases, and 12 bases lay between the germline ends. The germline CDR1 and CDR2 sequences are SQVTM and ANQGSEA. CDR3 DNA sequence: TGCAGCTCGATGACAGATTACAATGAGCAGTTCTTC. Encoded protein: CSSMTDYNEQFF.

V gene TRBV12-3 or TRBV12-4 combines with J gene TRBJ2-7; tentatively, D is TRBD1 (5 bases). Trimming took off 6 bases at V and 3 bases at J, with 9 bases between the two ends. This CDR3 has 12 residues. The CDR3 DNA follows: TGTGCCAGCAGCCGAGGACACTACGAGCAGTACTTC. This gives the protein CASSRGHYEQYF.

This clonotype was recorded a few times. The chain joins TRBV7-2 to TRBJ2-7; 12 positions match TRBD2. Trimming at V came to 5 bases and at J to 7 bases, leaving 12 bases not matched to a gene. Germline V gene lookup returns CDR1 SGHTA and CDR2 FQGNSA. The CDR3 extends over 16 amino acids. Written as DNA, the CDR3 is TGTGCCAGCAGCACCCCGGAGACTAGCGGGAGAGGGGAGCAGTACTTC. It specifies CASSTPETSGRGEQYF.

In DNA, the CDR3 is TGCGCCAGCAGCTTGGTAGGAGTGGGGGGACAGAGCTACGAGCAGTACTTC. Translation gives CASSLVGVGGQSYEQYF. This chain joins TRBV5-1 and TRBJ2-7, with D possibly TRBD1 on 7 matching bases. Trimming pared 0 bases from V and 3 bases from J, leaving 19 bases between. The CDR3 covers 17 residues. Germline V gene lookup returns CDR1 SGHRS and CDR2 YFSETQ.